A single sample gave rise to the 27 T cell receptor beta chains below, sequenced in a study of OX40 agonist ivuxolimab in advanced cancers. Using immunoSEQ multiplex PCR, the repertoire was profiled, and TCRdb retains in-frame clones only, with some absent. Found here are around 50,000 clones, about nine tenths of them singletons; the top ten hold under 10%. The specimen comprised CD4+ or CD8+ T cells sorted from blood, sampled in a trial of the OX40 agonist ivuxolimab. The receptors originated from an adult with an advanced solid tumor such as melanoma, head and neck, liver or kidney cancer.

The chain recombines TRBV5-1 with TRBJ2-1; D might be TRBD2 (5 bases). The V gene lost 4 bases and the J gene lost 7 bases, with 24 bases spanning the gap. This CDR3 is built from 17 residues. Germline values: CDR1 SGHRS, CDR2 YFSETQ. CDR3: CASSTEIGMSRSNEQFF. For the CDR3, the DNA is TGCGCCAGCAGCACCGAGATCGGGATGTCGCGGAGTAATGAGCAGTTCTTC.

The chain carries TRBV9 and TRBJ2-3, with D maybe TRBD2 (6 bases). The germline V gene has CDR1 SGDLS and CDR2 YYNGEE. Trimming left V 6 bases short and J 4 bases short, with 18 bases between. This CDR3 contains 15 residues. CDR3 region: CASKSHREFPDTQYF. In DNA, the CDR3 is TGTGCCAGCAAATCTCATCGGGAGTTCCCAGATACGCAGTATTTT.

The rearrangement uses TRBV6-4 and TRBJ1-3; D not resolved. The CDR3 contains 15 residues. V lost 7 bases, J lost 3 bases, and 16 bases lay in between. The germline V gene has CDR1 MRHNA and CDR2 SNTAGT. The CDR3 region is CASMPGPNGGNTIYF. The CDR3 DNA reads as TGTGCCAGCATGCCAGGACCAAATGGTGGAAACACCATATATTTT.

This chain links TRBV27 with TRBJ2-4; 13 bases line up with TRBD2. The V gene's germline CDR1 is MNHEY and CDR2 SMNVEV (reference sequence). V was pared by 4 bases and J by 7 bases, with 7 bases of the junction left unmatched. The CDR3 sequence is 16 residues long. The CDR3 DNA reads TGTGCCAGCAGTTCGCCCGGGACTAGCGGGGTCAACATTCAGTACTTC. Its protein is CASSSPGTSGVNIQYF.

This clone is categorized as medium-sized. CDR3 sequence reads: CASSLSTASGNTIYF. The CDR3 DNA reads TGTGCCAGCAGCTTAAGTACAGCCTCTGGAAACACCATATATTTT. The rearrangement joins TRBV7-9 to TRBJ1-3; D unclear. CDR3 length: 15 amino acids. Germline CDR1 SEHNR, CDR2 FQNEAQ (reference sequence). V lost 2 bases and J 0 bases, leaving 8 bases between the germline ends.

The CDR3 protein is CASSIRDNYEQYF. In nucleotides, the CDR3 is TGCGCCAGCAGCATCCGGGATAACTACGAGCAGTACTTC. The chain recombines TRBV4-1 with TRBJ2-7; TRBD2 is a possible D gene (5 bases). The CDR3 runs 13 residues. V lost 5 bases, J lost 3 bases, and 11 bases lay in between. Germline V gene lookup returns CDR1 MGHRA and CDR2 YSYEKL.

The gene calls are TRBV7-9 and TRBJ2-5; 11 nucleotides match TRBD2. The CDR3 runs 16 residues. The germline CDR1 and CDR2 sequences are SEHNR and FQNEAQ (reference sequence). The ends lost 5 bases at V and 5 bases at J; junction bases unmatched: 10. The CDR3 DNA reads TGTGCCAGCAGCGATCCCTCTAGCGGGAGGAGTGAGACCCAGTACTTC. This encodes CASSDPSSGRSETQYF.

This chain uses TRBV6-5 with TRBJ2-5, with a possible D match to TRBD1 (5 bases). Germline-derived CDR1 and CDR2 are MNHEY and SVGAGI. The CDR3 is 15 residues long. V lost 6 bases, J lost 5 bases, and 19 bases lay in between. The CDR3 nucleotides read TGTGCCAGCAGCCCCCGGGTGGGGCCAGCGGAGACCCAGTACTTC. Translating it yields CASSPRVGPAETQYF.

This sequence joins TRBV10-3 and TRBJ2-1, with TRBD1 matching over 10 bases. The CDR3 spans 13 residues. V gave up 6 bases and J gave up 7 bases; unmatched junction bases: 3. Germline V CDR1 and CDR2: ENHRY, SYGVKD. The CDR3 coding sequence is TGTGCCATCAGCCGGACAGGGGGAAATGAGCAGTTCTTC. It encodes CAISRTGGNEQFF.

The genes are TRBV30 and TRBJ2-5; 12 nucleotides match TRBD1. The CDR3 totals 15 residues. The germline CDR1 and CDR2 sequences are GTSNPN and SVGIG (reference sequence). Unmatched junction bases numbered 9, after V lost 5 bases and J lost 5 bases. CDR3 sequence (DNA): TGTGCCTGGGGGCTGGGACAGGGGGCGCGGGAGACCCAGTACTTC. It codes for CAWGLGQGARETQYF.

This chain uses TRBV28 with TRBJ2-5; D call uncertain. The CDR3 consists of 14 residues. The V gene's germline CDR1 is MDHEN and CDR2 SYDVKM. Trimming left V 6 bases short and J 4 bases short, with 15 bases between. CDR3 in DNA: TGTGCCAGCAGCCTACAGTACTACGGAGAGACCCAGTACTTC. The encoded protein is CASSLQYYGETQYF.

The chain employs TRBV18 and TRBJ2-7, with D possibly TRBD1 on 6 matching bases. The V end was cut by 3 bases, the J end by 2 bases, with 11 bases between. The V gene's germline CDR1 is KGHSH and CDR2 LQKENI. CDR3 size: 14 residues. The CDR3 protein is CASSPFAGAYEQYF. The CDR3 region has the DNA TGTGCCAGCTCACCGTTTGCAGGGGCCTACGAGCAGTACTTC.

The chain has TRBV27 and TRBJ2-1; TRBD2 matches at 9 bases. This CDR3 has 16 residues. Germline V gene data show CDR1 as MNHEY and CDR2 as SMNVEV (reference sequence). Germline trimming cut 3 bases from V and 4 bases from J; bases unmatched to any gene: 7. The CDR3 reads CASSFGVAGVYNEQFF. In DNA form, the CDR3 reads TGTGCCAGCAGTTTCGGGGTAGCGGGAGTTTACAATGAGCAGTTCTTC.

The rearrangement uses TRBV9 and TRBJ1-4, with 7 bases matching TRBD1. This CDR3 is 16 amino acids long. Germline V gene data show CDR1 as SGDLS and CDR2 as YYNGEE. Germline trimming cut 4 bases from V and 0 bases from J; bases unmatched to any gene: 6. The CDR3 is CASSRQGGPTNEKLFF. The CDR3 bases are TGTGCCAGCAGCAGACAGGGCGGGCCAACTAATGAAAAACTGTTTTTT.

The J gene is TRBJ1-1, the V gene TRBV6-4, with D uncertain. CDR1 and CDR2 (germline): MRHNA, SNTAGT. The CDR3 covers 15 residues. The V gene lost 0 bases and the J gene lost 7 bases, with 15 bases spanning the gap. Here the CDR3 reads CASSDSGRSAGEAFF. DNA for the CDR3: TGTGCCAGCAGTGACTCCGGCAGGAGCGCGGGTGAAGCTTTCTTT.

This chain joins TRBV7-8 and TRBJ1-5, with 11 bases identical to TRBD1. This CDR3 contains 16 residues. CDR1 and CDR2 from the germline V gene are SGHVS and FQNEAQ. Trimming at V came to 4 bases and at J to 3 bases, leaving 5 bases not matched to a gene. The CDR3 nucleotides are TGTGCCAGCAGCTCCGGACAGGGGGCGAACAATCAGCCCCAGCATTTT. Translation gives CASSSGQGANNQPQHF.

The count of this clone is one. The chain recombines TRBV7-8 with TRBJ2-2, with TRBD2 matching over 7 bases. The V gene's germline CDR1 is SGHVS and CDR2 FQNEAQ. The V and J ends lost 5 bases and 1 base, in that order; junction bases with no gene match: 13. The CDR3 length is 18 residues. The CDR3 bases are TGTGCCAGCAGCCCAATCCGGGACTACTTTCAGAACACCGGGGAGCTGTTTTTT. Translated, it gives CASSPIRDYFQNTGELFF.

The J gene is TRBJ2-7, the V gene TRBV10-3, with a tentative D call TRBD1 (6 bases). CDR1 and CDR2 (germline): ENHRY, SYGVKD. V shed 5 bases and J shed 0 bases, with 11 bases lying between them. There are 14 residues in the CDR3. The CDR3 sequence is CAISTRQDSYEQYF. CDR3 sequence (DNA): TGTGCCATCAGTACCAGACAGGACTCCTACGAGCAGTACTTC.

V is TRBV2 and J is TRBJ2-5, with D maybe TRBD1 (5 bases). V was pared by 1 base and J by 5 bases, with 17 bases between. This CDR3 has 16 amino acids. The germline V gene has CDR1 SNHLY and CDR2 FYNNEI. The CDR3 bases are TGTGCCAGCAGTGAAGGAAACCCCGGACAACGGGAGACCCAGTACTTC. It encodes CASSEGNPGQRETQYF.

The CDR3 protein is CASSEGTFTYEQYF. CDR3 DNA: TGCGCCAGCAGCGAGGGGACTTTCACCTACGAGCAGTACTTC. The chain carries TRBV5-1 and TRBJ2-7; D might be TRBD2 (6 bases). This CDR3 is built from 14 residues. Trimming pared 4 bases from V and 2 bases from J, leaving 13 bases between. Germline values: CDR1 SGHRS, CDR2 YFSETQ.

The chain combines TRBV4-3 with TRBJ1-4; D remains unclear. The CDR3 length is 16 residues. Germline loops: CDR1 LGHNA, CDR2 YSLEER. V lost 4 bases and J 4 bases, leaving 16 bases between the germline ends. The CDR3: CASSREVTAGNEKLFF. DNA of the CDR3: TGCGCCAGCAGCCGAGAAGTGACGGCGGGTAATGAAAAACTGTTTTTT.

V is TRBV9 and J is TRBJ2-6; D remains unclear. V lost 4 bases and J 3 bases, leaving 8 bases between the germline ends. Germline lookup yields CDR1 SGDLS and CDR2 YYNGEE. This CDR3 comprises 14 residues. CDR3 region: CASSRTLGANVLTF. The CDR3 DNA sequence: TGTGCCAGCAGCCGTACACTTGGGGCCAACGTCCTGACTTTC.

The chain employs TRBV5-8 and TRBJ2-2, with 7 bases fitting TRBD2. With 4 bases clipped from V and 0 bases from J, the junction kept 6 bases outside the gene matches. The germline V gene has CDR1 SGHTS and CDR2 YDEGEE. The CDR3 totals 16 residues. The CDR3 DNA sequence: TGTGCCAGCAGCACCGGGACTACCTCGAACACCGGGGAGCTGTTTTTT. Protein sequence: CASSTGTTSNTGELFF.

CDR3 protein: CASSRPGLTIAFF. DNA for the CDR3: TGTGCCAGCTCTCGACCGGGCCTTACAATCGCTTTCTTT. J is TRBJ1-1 and V is TRBV18; D is unresolved. The CDR3 spans 13 residues. Trimming pared 6 bases from V and 11 bases from J, leaving 19 bases between. CDR1 and CDR2 from the germline V gene are KGHSH and LQKENI. The whole variable domain, filled in from reference TRBV18 and TRBJ1-1, reads NAGVMQNPRHLVRRRGQEARLRCSPMKGHSHVYWYRQLPEEGLKFMVYLQKENIIDESGMPKERFSAEFPKEGPSILRIQQVVRGDSAAYFCASSRPGLTIAFFGQGTRLTVV.

V is TRBV7-3 and J is TRBJ2-4, with no clear D. Trimming shortened V by 10 bases and J by 0 bases, and 13 bases separated the two germline ends. From germline, CDR1 is SGHTA and CDR2 FQGTGA. The CDR3 sequence is 14 residues long. Here the CDR3 reads CATLQPLAKNIQYF. The CDR3 bases are TGTGCCACCTTGCAGCCTCTAGCCAAAAACATTCAGTACTTC.

The chain couples TRBV30 to TRBJ2-3; 7 positions match TRBD2. Germline V gene lookup returns CDR1 GTSNPN and CDR2 SVGIG (reference sequence). The CDR3 is 16 residues long. With 0 bases clipped from V and 4 bases from J, the junction kept 10 bases outside the gene matches. The CDR3 DNA is TGTGCCTGGAGTGTGGGGGGAGGGAGTGGTCCAGATACGCAGTATTTT. Residues: CAWSVGGGSGPDTQYF.

The chain carries TRBV5-1 and TRBJ1-1; 11 positions match TRBD1. Per the germline V gene, CDR1 is SGHRS and CDR2 is YFSETQ. The CDR3 has 17 residues. Losses at the gene ends were 4 bases for V and 1 base for J; bases not matched to a gene: 9. CDR3 in amino acids: CASSPGQGARWNTEAFF. Written as DNA, the CDR3 is TGCGCCAGCAGCCCCGGACAGGGGGCGAGGTGGAACACTGAAGCTTTCTTT.